The clone carrying this T cell receptor beta chain was seen repeatedly, ten times or more. The entry originates in a study of T cells in Graves' hyperthyroidism and ophthalmopathy. Background on the study: Peripheral blood collection took place at initial diagnosis, before any treatment.

RNA transcripts gave rise to amplified TCR beta CDR3 regions. First-round RT-PCR with HTBI primers amplified the TCR CDR3 region. TCRdb reprocessed the multiplex PCR reads via MiXCR and lists one record per CDR3 protein. The data show around 300,000 distinct CDR3 sequences, around a quarter seen once. V shed 6 bases and J shed 3 bases, with 8 bases lying between them. In germline, CDR1 is MNHEY, CDR2 SVGEGT. This CDR3 spans 12 amino acids. This sample holds PBMCs from roughly 10 ml fresh peripheral blood. Material: blood. This sequence originates from a man in his forties with Graves' hyperthyroidism that later progressed to Graves' ophthalmopathy. V is TRBV6-2 or TRBV6-3 and J is TRBJ2-5; D not resolved. As DNA, the CDR3 is TGTGCCAGCAGCTCTGGGGAAGAGACCCAGTACTTC. Its translation: CASSSGEETQYF.